A selection of T cell receptor beta chains follows, all from one sample in a study of cytomegalovirus exposure and HLA in healthy donors. Libraries were prepared by immunoSEQ multiplex PCR; TCRdb keeps only in-frame clonotypes and omits some of them. The data hold approximately 190,000 clones, with around 87% observed a single time. Material: PBMCs. These receptors all stem from a boy aged 2 to 10 in good health and CMV-seronegative. The CDR3 runs from the conserved cysteine through the conserved F or W. The order of the fields is J gene, D gene, V gene, clone size, CDR3 protein, CDR3 DNA. The D gene is left open where the match is weak. The listing skips clone size in some rows; elsewhere it reads once, few, many or a size class.

j_gene: TRBJ2-7; d_gene: TRBD2; v_gene: TRBV7-8; abundance: .; CDR3aa: CASTGRLAGAYEQYF; CDR3nt: TGTGCCAGCACCGGTCGACTAGCGGGAGCCTACGAGCAGTACTTC
j_gene: TRBJ2-2; d_gene: .; v_gene: TRBV5-4; abundance: .; CDR3aa: CASSHRWGNTGELFF; CDR3nt: TGTGCCAGCAGCCATCGGTGGGGCAACACCGGGGAGCTGTTTTTT
j_gene: TRBJ1-4; d_gene: TRBD1; v_gene: TRBV7-9; abundance: few; CDR3aa: CASSTRQGADEKLFF; CDR3nt: TGTGCCAGCAGCACTAGACAGGGGGCGGACGAAAAACTGTTTTTT
j_gene: TRBJ2-1; d_gene: TRBD2; v_gene: TRBV4-1; abundance: .; CDR3aa: CASSRQQREPQFF; CDR3nt: TGCGCCAGCAGCCGCCAACAGCGGGAACCGCAGTTCTTC
j_gene: TRBJ1-2; d_gene: .; v_gene: TRBV19; abundance: .; CDR3aa: CASSIGTNYGYTF; CDR3nt: TGTGCCAGTAGTATCGGGACAAACTATGGCTACACCTTC
j_gene: TRBJ2-3; d_gene: TRBD2; v_gene: TRBV27; abundance: .; CDR3aa: CASSLRGGPTPSTDTQYF; CDR3nt: TGTGCCAGCAGTTTACGGGGAGGGCCAACCCCTAGCACAGATACGCAGTATTTT
j_gene: TRBJ2-3; d_gene: TRBD2; v_gene: TRBV2; abundance: .; CDR3aa: CASRTGGGTDTQYF; CDR3nt: TGTGCCAGCCGGACGGGGGGGGGCACAGATACGCAGTATTTT
j_gene: TRBJ2-1; d_gene: TRBD2; v_gene: TRBV6-5; abundance: .; CDR3aa: CASSNLAGGPEEQFF; CDR3nt: TGTGCCAGCAGTAATCTAGCGGGGGGGCCCGAGGAGCAGTTCTTC
j_gene: TRBJ2-7; d_gene: TRBD2; v_gene: TRBV30; abundance: .; CDR3aa: CAWSSGLGYEQYF; CDR3nt: TGTGCCTGGAGTAGTGGACTAGGATACGAGCAGTACTTC
j_gene: TRBJ2-5; d_gene: .; v_gene: TRBV7-2; abundance: .; CDR3aa: CASTEIGGQETQYF; CDR3nt: TGTGCCAGCACCGAGATCGGGGGGCAGGAGACCCAGTACTTC
j_gene: TRBJ2-5; d_gene: TRBD2; v_gene: TRBV28; abundance: .; CDR3aa: CASSLPRGGIRTYF; CDR3nt: TGTGCCAGCAGTTTGCCGCGGGGGGGAATCAGAACGTACTTC
j_gene: TRBJ2-3; d_gene: TRBD2; v_gene: TRBV6-5; abundance: .; CDR3aa: CASSLAGSTDTQYF; CDR3nt: TGTGCCAGCAGCTTAGCGGGGAGCACAGATACGCAGTATTTT
j_gene: TRBJ1-6; d_gene: .; v_gene: TRBV7-9; abundance: .; CDR3aa: CASSTTGLRGSPLHF; CDR3nt: TGTGCCAGCAGCACTACAGGGTTAAGAGGTTCACCCCTCCACTTT
j_gene: TRBJ2-3; d_gene: .; v_gene: TRBV14; abundance: .; CDR3aa: CASSQSPTGTDTQYF; CDR3nt: TGTGCCAGCAGCCAATCCCCCACGGGGACAGATACGCAGTATTTT
j_gene: TRBJ1-5; d_gene: .; v_gene: TRBV28; abundance: .; CDR3aa: CASSYDSSNQPQHF; CDR3nt: TGTGCCAGCAGCTACGACAGTAGCAATCAGCCCCAGCATTTT
j_gene: TRBJ1-1; d_gene: .; v_gene: TRBV30; abundance: .; CDR3aa: CAWSEPPTEAFF; CDR3nt: TGTGCCTGGAGTGAGCCTCCCACTGAAGCTTTCTTT
j_gene: TRBJ2-1; d_gene: .; v_gene: TRBV7-2; abundance: .; CDR3aa: CASSLEMWGDEEQFF; CDR3nt: TGTGCCAGCAGCTTAGAAATGTGGGGGGATGAAGAGCAGTTCTTC
j_gene: TRBJ2-7; d_gene: TRBD1; v_gene: TRBV6-1; abundance: .; CDR3aa: CASSETGHEQYF; CDR3nt: TGTGCCAGCAGTGAGACAGGGCACGAGCAGTACTTC
j_gene: TRBJ1-1; d_gene: TRBD1; v_gene: TRBV4-1; abundance: .; CDR3aa: CASSQPTGRSLEAFF; CDR3nt: TGCGCCAGCAGCCAACCGACAGGGAGGTCTTTGGAAGCTTTCTTT
j_gene: TRBJ2-1; d_gene: TRBD2; v_gene: TRBV11-2; abundance: .; CDR3aa: CASSKGLAGPYQFF; CDR3nt: TGTGCCAGCAGTAAGGGACTAGCGGGGCCCTATCAGTTCTTC
j_gene: TRBJ2-7; d_gene: TRBD2; v_gene: TRBV7-9; abundance: .; CDR3aa: CSSSSSLAGIYEQYF; CDR3nt: TGTTCCAGCAGCAGCAGCTTAGCGGGAATCTACGAGCAGTACTTC
j_gene: TRBJ1-2; d_gene: .; v_gene: TRBV12-2; abundance: .; CDR3aa: CASRLAHRAGNYGYTF; CDR3nt: TGTGCAAGTCGCTTAGCCCACAGGGCAGGGAACTATGGCTACACCTTC
j_gene: TRBJ2-5; d_gene: .; v_gene: TRBV18; abundance: .; CDR3aa: CASSPSGGKQETQYF; CDR3nt: TGTGCCAGCTCACCAAGTGGAGGGAAACAAGAGACCCAGTACTTC
j_gene: TRBJ1-2; d_gene: TRBD1; v_gene: TRBV5-5; abundance: .; CDR3aa: CASSLEGGTGYGYTF; CDR3nt: TGTGCCAGCAGCTTGGAAGGGGGCACGGGCTATGGCTACACCTTC
j_gene: TRBJ1-5; d_gene: .; v_gene: TRBV6-1; abundance: .; CDR3aa: CASSANRFLNQPQHF; CDR3nt: TGTGCCAGCAGTGCCAACAGGTTCCTCAATCAGCCCCAGCATTTT
j_gene: TRBJ2-3; d_gene: .; v_gene: TRBV9; abundance: .; CDR3aa: CASSVEGRRSTDTQYF; CDR3nt: TGTGCCAGCAGCGTAGAGGGGAGGCGAAGCACAGATACGCAGTATTTT
j_gene: TRBJ2-3; d_gene: .; v_gene: TRBV7-6; abundance: .; CDR3aa: CASSLRGAETDTQYF; CDR3nt: TGTGCCAGCAGCTTAAGAGGCGCGGAGACAGATACGCAGTATTTT
j_gene: TRBJ1-5; d_gene: .; v_gene: TRBV6-6; abundance: .; CDR3aa: CASSYGAPSNQPQHF; CDR3nt: TGTGCCAGCAGTTATGGGGCACCTAGCAATCAGCCCCAGCATTTT
j_gene: TRBJ2-2; d_gene: .; v_gene: TRBV27; abundance: once; CDR3aa: CASRGHQNTGELFF; CDR3nt: TGTGCCAGCAGGGGACACCAGAACACCGGGGAGCTGTTTTTT